Below are 4 T cell receptor beta chains sequenced from a single sample in a study of Ad26.COV2.S vaccination and SARS-CoV-2 variants. Sequencing used immunoSEQ multiplex PCR; TCRdb keeps in-frame clones, though not all of them. Here the sample spans about 480,000 clones, around nine tenths being singletons. Treatment meaning: about 20 received Ad26.COV2.S at low or high dose, single or two shots; a few received placebo; per-sample allocation not given. The samples were gathered on day 63 after the first injection of vaccine or placebo. The specimen comprised peripheral blood, sampled in a trial of Ad26.COV2.S vaccine versus placebo. Every receptor here comes from a person between 18 and 59 years old who received the Ad26.COV2.S COVID-19 vaccine or a placebo.

The chain recombines TRBV2 with TRBJ2-4; 13 bases fit TRBD2. The V gene's germline CDR1 is SNHLY and CDR2 FYNNEI. The CDR3 sequence is 19 residues long. V lost 1 base to trimming and J lost 2 bases; unmatched junction nucleotides: 8. The CDR3 protein is CASSEVGLAGRRSKNIQYF. CDR3 sequence (DNA): TGTGCCAGCAGTGAAGTGGGACTAGCGGGAAGGAGGTCCAAAAACATTCAGTACTTC.

The V call is TRBV4-2, the J call TRBJ2-1, with a tentative D call TRBD2 (6 bases). This CDR3 region has 12 residues. Trimming took 4 bases from V and 5 from J, leaving 6 bases between them. Germline V gene data show CDR1 as LGHNA and CDR2 as YNFKEQ. CDR3 bases: TGTGCCAGCAGCCGGGAGGACAATGAGCAGTTCTTC. This translates into CASSREDNEQFF.

The chain uses TRBV9 and TRBJ2-1; D perhaps matches TRBD2 (6 bases). The germline V gene encodes CDR1 SGDLS and CDR2 YYNGEE. V shed 2 bases and J shed 4 bases, with 13 bases lying between them. The CDR3 is 15 residues long. CDR3 bases: TGTGCCAGCAGCGTCGCGGGACTCCTATACAATGAGCAGTTCTTC. Amino acid sequence: CASSVAGLLYNEQFF.

The rearrangement joins TRBV3-1 (or the pseudogene TRBV3-2) to TRBJ1-3; the match to TRBD1 covers 7 bases. Germline V gives CDR1 LGHDT, CDR2 YNNKEL (reference sequence). This CDR3 contains 16 residues. The ends lost 4 bases at V and 5 bases at J; junction bases unmatched: 11. CDR3 sequence (DNA): TGTGCCAGCAGCCGACAGACAGGGATTCTTCGAAACACCATATATTTT. This encodes CASSRQTGILRNTIYF.